One sample yielded the 24 T cell receptor beta chains listed below, sequenced in a study of neoadjuvant nivolumab and ipilimumab in lung cancer. TCRdb's table, derived via immunoSEQ multiplex PCR, lists solely in-frame clones and lacks some. The sample holds 25,000 to 30,000 clones; approximately 86% are singletons and the top ten take 4% to 6%. Here the sequenced sample was tumor tissue, taken after neoadjuvant nivolumab, alone or with ipilimumab, at or shortly before surgery. The receptors shown here come from an adult with non-small cell lung cancer.

This rearrangement joins TRBV29-1 to TRBJ1-1, with a tentative D call TRBD1 (6 bases). Germline V gene data show CDR1 as SQVTM and CDR2 as ANQGSEA. This CDR3 spans 13 amino acids. With 3 bases removed from V and 2 bases from J, the gap between germline ends came to 10 bases. CDR3 residues: CSVDEGGNTEAFF. DNA for the CDR3: TGCAGCGTTGACGAGGGGGGAAACACTGAAGCTTTCTTT.

The chain joins TRBV11-2 to TRBJ2-2; TRBD2 aligns across 14 bases. After removal of 9 bases from V and 4 bases from J, the junction contained 13 bases not matched to a gene. This CDR3 is 18 amino acids long. The germline CDR1 and CDR2 sequences are SGHAT and FQNNGV. CDR3 residues: CASVTGTSGSLSTGELFF. In DNA form, the CDR3 reads TGTGCCAGTGTTACCGGGACTAGCGGGAGTCTGAGCACCGGGGAGCTGTTTTTT.

The chain has TRBV6-5 and TRBJ1-4; no clear D. The CDR3 consists of 13 residues. Germline V gene lookup returns CDR1 MNHEY and CDR2 SVGAGI. V lost 4 bases, J lost 6 bases, and 9 bases lay in between. CDR3 protein: CASSWNGDEKLFF. Written as DNA, the CDR3 is TGTGCCAGCAGTTGGAACGGGGATGAAAAACTGTTTTTT.

This clone was seen more than once but under ten times. The chain combines TRBV7-2 with TRBJ1-1; possibly TRBD1 for D (5 bases). The V and J ends lost 5 bases and 3 bases respectively, with 16 bases between them. The CDR3 is made up of 15 amino acids. Looked up from germline, CDR1 is SGHTA and CDR2 is FQGNSA. CDR3 nucleotides: TGTGCCAGCAGCCCACTCTCCCGGGGGGACACTGAAGCTTTCTTT. This translates into CASSPLSRGDTEAFF.

The chain uses TRBV9 and TRBJ2-2; D is perhaps TRBD2 (6 bases). CDR3 length: 13 residues. CDR1 SGDLS and CDR2 YYNGEE come from the germline V gene. Trimming stripped 4 bases from V and 5 bases from J, with 9 bases between. The CDR3: CASSWGDTGELFF. In nucleotides, the CDR3 is TGTGCCAGCAGCTGGGGGGATACCGGGGAGCTGTTTTTT.

The gene calls are TRBV18 and TRBJ1-4; 10 bases map to TRBD1. V dropped 3 bases and J dropped 8; count of bases not matched to a gene: 6. Per the germline V gene, CDR1 is KGHSH and CDR2 is LQKENI. This CDR3 is 15 amino acids long. Here the CDR3 reads CASSPGTGAFEKLFF. DNA for the CDR3: TGTGCCAGCTCACCGGGGACAGGGGCATTCGAAAAACTGTTTTTT.

CDR3 residues: CASSLAQGINYGYTF. The CDR3 DNA reads TGTGCCAGCAGCTTGGCACAGGGAATTAACTATGGCTACACCTTC. The gene calls are TRBV7-9 and TRBJ1-2, with D perhaps matching TRBD1 (6 bases). The germline gives CDR1 SEHNR, CDR2 FQNEAQ (reference sequence). This CDR3 comprises 15 residues. V lost 3 bases and J lost 1, with 12 bases in between. Supplemented by reference TRBV7-9 and TRBJ1-2, the full variable domain reads DTGVSQNPRHKITKRGQNVTFRCDPISEHNRLYWYRQTLGQGPEFLTYFQNEAQLEKSRLLSDRFSAERPKGSFSTLEIQRTEQGDSAMYLCASSLAQGINYGYTFGSGTRLTVV.

The sample holds one count of this clone. The chain employs TRBV30 and TRBJ1-2; no definite D call. CDR3 length: 16 amino acids. Germline CDR1 is GTSNPN and CDR2 is SVGIG (reference sequence). With 2 bases removed from V and 5 bases from J, the gap between germline ends came to 21 bases. As DNA, the CDR3 is TGTGCCTGGAGTCTGGGTTGGAACACCCGGGATTATGGCTACACCTTC. Translating gives CAWSLGWNTRDYGYTF.

The V and J genes are TRBV6-6 and TRBJ2-7; D may match TRBD1 or TRBD2 (5 bases each). Germline-derived CDR1 and CDR2 are MNHNY and SVGAGI (reference sequence). There are 14 residues in the CDR3. The germline V and J ends were trimmed by 2 bases and 0 bases, with 8 bases remaining between them. The CDR3 loop reads CASSYAGASYEQYF. CDR3 in DNA: TGTGCCAGCAGTTACGCCGGGGCCTCCTACGAGCAGTACTTC.

The chain combines TRBV6-1 with TRBJ2-7; D is uncertain. Germline lookup yields CDR1 MNHNS and CDR2 SASEGT. V lost 3 bases and J lost 3, with 6 bases in between. CDR3 size: 12 residues. CDR3 nucleotides: TGTGCCAGCAGTGACAGGTTCTACGAGCAGTACTTC. Protein: CASSDRFYEQYF.

The gene calls are TRBV7-6 and TRBJ2-2; TRBD2 aligns across 8 bases. V was clipped by 3 bases and J by 6 bases; unmatched bases: 9. This CDR3 region has 16 residues. Germline V lookup: CDR1 SGHVS, CDR2 FNYEAQ. CDR3 protein: CASSFQSGRRAGELFF. In DNA, the CDR3 is TGTGCCAGCAGCTTTCAGAGCGGGAGAAGGGCCGGGGAGCTGTTTTTT.

Of note for this clone: The same CDR3 is also encoded by other DNA sequences in this sample. The rearrangement uses TRBV5-1 and TRBJ1-1; 7 positions agree with TRBD1. V gave up 4 bases and J gave up 2 bases; unmatched junction bases: 5. The V gene's germline CDR1 is SGHRS and CDR2 YFSETQ. The length of the CDR3 is 14 residues. Written as DNA, the CDR3 is TGCGCCAGCAGCCTAGGGACAGACAACACTGAAGCTTTCTTT. Its translation is CASSLGTDNTEAFF.

V gene TRBV27 combines with J gene TRBJ2-1; TRBD1 matches at 8 bases. CDR1 and CDR2 from the germline V gene are MNHEY and SMNVEV (reference sequence). The CDR3 runs 16 residues. V lost 5 bases and J lost 0; bases outside the gene matches: 6. For the CDR3, the DNA is TGTGCCAGCAGTGCGTTCGACAGGGGCTCCTACAATGAGCAGTTCTTC. Protein product: CASSAFDRGSYNEQFF.

The chain links TRBV6-1 to TRBJ1-2; a weak D match, TRBD1 (6 bases). V lost 7 bases and J lost 4, with 13 bases in between. The germline V gene has CDR1 MNHNS and CDR2 SASEGT. The CDR3 length is 13 residues. CDR3: CASTTADSYGYTF. CDR3 bases: TGTGCCAGCACCACCGCGGACAGCTATGGCTACACCTTC.

The V gene is TRBV18, the J gene TRBJ1-1; TRBD1 aligns across 9 bases. CDR3 size: 17 residues. V trimming: 4 bases; J trimming: 0 bases; junction bases outside the gene matches: 9. Germline V gene lookup returns CDR1 KGHSH and CDR2 LQKENI. CDR3: CASSRSGTGSLNTEAFF. The CDR3 DNA reads TGTGCCAGCTCACGCTCCGGGACAGGGAGCCTGAACACTGAAGCTTTCTTT. Supplemented by reference TRBV18 and TRBJ1-1, the full variable domain reads NAGVMQNPRHLVRRRGQEARLRCSPMKGHSHVYWYRQLPEEGLKFMVYLQKENIIDESGMPKERFSAEFPKEGPSILRIQQVVRGDSAAYFCASSRSGTGSLNTEAFFGQGTRLTVV.

The chain has TRBV9 and TRBJ1-2; possible D gene TRBD1, 5 bases. Germline CDR1 SGDLS, CDR2 YYNGEE. CDR3 length equals 15 residues. V was cut by 0 bases and J by 9 bases, with 18 bases left in between. The CDR3, as DNA: TGTGCCAGCAGCGTAGCTCCCGAGGGGAAGATTAGCTACACCTTC. Protein: CASSVAPEGKISYTF.

DNA of the CDR3: TGTGCCAGTACCGCCCGGGACAGCTACGCACCCCTCCACTTT. Translation: CASTARDSYAPLHF. The chain links TRBV19 to TRBJ1-6, with 7 bases lining up with TRBD1. V lost 7 bases to trimming and J lost 11 bases; unmatched junction nucleotides: 11. This CDR3 contains 14 residues. CDR1 is LNHDA, CDR2 SQIVND, per germline (reference sequence).

Concerning this clone: At one boundary the junction diverges from the germline segment, which might be a read error. The V and J genes are TRBV9 and TRBJ1-1, with D hard to call. CDR3 length: 13 residues. Germline V gives CDR1 SGDLS, CDR2 YYNGEE. CDR3 nucleotides: TGTGTCAGCAGCGTAGCGTACTACACTGAAGCTTTCTTT. It codes for CVSSVAYYTEAFF.

The rearrangement joins TRBV11-3 to TRBJ2-1; maybe TRBD2 (6 bases). Trimming pared 0 bases from V and 9 bases from J, leaving 9 bases between. This CDR3 region has 13 residues. From germline, CDR1 is SGHNT and CDR2 YENEEA. The chain's CDR3 is CASSLDRRGEQFF. CDR3 DNA: TGTGCCAGCAGCTTAGACAGGAGGGGTGAGCAGTTCTTC.

V gene TRBV30 combines with J gene TRBJ2-7, with D perhaps matching TRBD1 or TRBD2 (5 bases each). This CDR3 is built from 14 residues. Germline assignment: CDR1 GTSNPN and CDR2 SVGIG (reference sequence). Between the trimmed V and J ends, which lost 3 bases and 4 bases, there was a span of 16 bases. The CDR3, as DNA: TGTGCCTGGAGCCCCGGGACGGCAAGATACGAGCAGTACTTC. This gives the protein CAWSPGTARYEQYF.

V usage is TRBV29-1 and J usage is TRBJ1-1, with no clear D. V lost 4 bases to trimming and J lost 1 base, with 10 bases between them. Germline V gives CDR1 SQVTM, CDR2 ANQGSEA. The CDR3 loop spans 13 amino acids. The CDR3 sequence: CSVGKTTNTEAFF. CDR3 nucleotides: TGCAGCGTTGGGAAGACCACGAACACTGAAGCTTTCTTT.

The chain combines TRBV29-1 with TRBJ2-7; 11 positions agree with TRBD2. The V gene end was trimmed by 7 bases and the J gene end by 2 bases; junction bases not matched to a gene: 4. Per the germline V gene, CDR1 is SQVTM and CDR2 is ANQGSEA. This CDR3 comprises 13 residues. For the CDR3, the DNA is TGCAGCGCCGGGACTAGCGGTACCTACGAGCAGTACTTC. It is translated as CSAGTSGTYEQYF.

The V and J genes are TRBV18 and TRBJ2-7; possible D gene TRBD1, 6 bases. This CDR3 has 14 amino acids. The V gene's germline CDR1 is KGHSH and CDR2 LQKENI. V shed 3 bases and J shed 7 bases, with 16 bases lying between them. CDR3 coding DNA: TGTGCCAGCTCACCCCAAACAGGGCTGGGGGAGCAGTACTTC. Encoded protein: CASSPQTGLGEQYF.

The J gene is TRBJ1-1, the V gene TRBV2; possibly TRBD1 for D (6 bases). Trimming left V 4 bases short and J 7 bases short, with 16 bases between. Per germline, CDR1 SNHLY and CDR2 FYNNEI. The CDR3 has 14 residues. CDR3 protein: CASSVLGQRYEAFF. The CDR3 DNA sequence: TGTGCCAGCAGTGTATTAGGACAGCGATATGAAGCTTTCTTT.